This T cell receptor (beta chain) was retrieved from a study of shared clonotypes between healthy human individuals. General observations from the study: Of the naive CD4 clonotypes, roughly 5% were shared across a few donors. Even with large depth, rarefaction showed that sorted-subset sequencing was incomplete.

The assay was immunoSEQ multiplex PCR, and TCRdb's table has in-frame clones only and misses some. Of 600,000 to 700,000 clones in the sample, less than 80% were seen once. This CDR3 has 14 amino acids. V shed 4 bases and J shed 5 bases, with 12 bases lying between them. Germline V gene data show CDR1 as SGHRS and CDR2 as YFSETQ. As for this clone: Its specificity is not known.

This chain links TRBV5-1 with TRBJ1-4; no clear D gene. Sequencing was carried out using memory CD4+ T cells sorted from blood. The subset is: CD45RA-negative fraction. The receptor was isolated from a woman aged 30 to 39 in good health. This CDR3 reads CASSLRSPNEKLFF. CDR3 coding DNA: TGCGCCAGCAGCCTTCGGAGCCCGAATGAAAAACTGTTTTTT.